This TCR beta chain was identified in a study of blood T cells in healthy people across ages. Broader study findings: Naive and antigen-experienced cells could not be conclusively compared, given unsorted PBMCs.

The CDR3 contains 14 residues. Trimming pared 5 bases from V and 3 bases from J, leaving 14 bases between. Primed by a sample-barcoded 5' primer and a J-beta primer mix, a second PCR proceeded for about 6 to 11 cycles. TCRdb independently ran MiXCR on the 5' RACE reads; one entry per CDR3 protein. The sample consists of some 1,800,000 distinct CDR3 sequences, about 39% of them appearing once. On this clonotype itself: Its cognate antigen is unknown.

PBMCs were isolated at a quantity of at least 7 million per sample. The chain uses TRBV12-3 or TRBV12-4 and TRBJ2-7; possibly TRBD1 for D (5 bases). Input material: blood. This receptor was identified in a human donor in good health. The CDR3 loop is CASSHGQVGYEQYF. The CDR3, as DNA: TGTGCCAGCAGTCACGGACAAGTCGGCTACGAGCAGTACTTC.